These 5 T cell receptor beta chains share one sample of origin, sequenced in a study of blood T cell repertoires in COVID-19 (dated by TCRdb to about 2020). The library came from the immunoSEQ multiplex PCR assay. TCRdb provides this immuneACCESS table in a form limited to in-frame rearrangements. Some clones are lacking; in checked studies, under half of them reflect an unresolved V gene, and why the rest are absent is not known. The sample table contains fewer than 200,000 clones; only one count was recorded for more than 75% of them. The ten largest clones capture about 12% of the sample. Sequenced sample: peripheral blood. The receptors derive from a woman in her 70s with COVID-19, enrolled during active disease.

The chain has TRBV10-3 and TRBJ2-7; TRBD2 matches at 13 bases. The germline CDR1 and CDR2 sequences are ENHRY and SYGVKD. V dropped 10 bases and J dropped 9; count of bases not matched to a gene: 12. The CDR3 totals 14 residues. CDR3 protein: CATLDGTSGIPQYF. The CDR3 nucleotides are TGTGCCACCCTGGACGGGACTAGCGGGATCCCGCAGTACTTC.

The chain is built from TRBV18 and TRBJ1-2; the match to TRBD1 covers 7 bases. CDR3 length equals 14 residues. V lost 3 bases to trimming and J lost 8 bases; unmatched junction nucleotides: 9. The germline gives CDR1 KGHSH, CDR2 LQKENI. Here the CDR3 reads CASSPKTGVGGYTF. CDR3 sequence (DNA): TGTGCCAGCTCACCTAAAACAGGGGTCGGCGGCTACACCTTC.

The V and J genes are TRBV25-1 and TRBJ2-7; possible D gene TRBD1, 6 bases. The V gene's germline CDR1 is MGHDK and CDR2 SYGVNS. This CDR3 comprises 13 residues. Trimming stripped 8 bases from V and 1 base from J, with 12 bases between. CDR3 amino acids: CASRSDSSYEQYF. The CDR3, as DNA: TGTGCCAGCCGATCGGACAGTTCCTACGAGCAGTACTTC.

The chain joins TRBV19 to TRBJ2-1; a weak D match, TRBD2 (5 bases). Germline CDR1 and CDR2: LNHDA and SQIVND (reference sequence). The CDR3 sequence is 15 residues long. V gave up 4 bases and J gave up 0 bases, with 10 bases separating them. CDR3 region: CASSRRGSSYNEQFF. The CDR3 region has the DNA TGTGCCAGTAGTAGACGGGGAAGCTCCTACAATGAGCAGTTCTTC.

The chain is built from TRBV18 and TRBJ2-1, with D unclear. Trimming left V 3 bases short and J 4 bases short, with 10 bases between. CDR3 length: 14 residues. Per the germline V gene, CDR1 is KGHSH and CDR2 is LQKENI. The CDR3 DNA sequence: TGTGCCAGCTCACCCAATCCCCAATACAATGAGCAGTTCTTC. It specifies CASSPNPQYNEQFF.